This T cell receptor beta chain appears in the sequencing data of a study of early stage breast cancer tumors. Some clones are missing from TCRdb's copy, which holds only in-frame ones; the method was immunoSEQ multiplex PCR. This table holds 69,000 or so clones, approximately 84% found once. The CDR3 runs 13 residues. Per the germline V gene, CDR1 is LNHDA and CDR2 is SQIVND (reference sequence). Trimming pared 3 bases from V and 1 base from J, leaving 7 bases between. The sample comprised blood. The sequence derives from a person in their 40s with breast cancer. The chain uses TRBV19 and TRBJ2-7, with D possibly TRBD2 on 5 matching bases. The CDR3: CASSIGLSYEQYF. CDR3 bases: TGTGCCAGTAGTATTGGACTTTCCTACGAGCAGTACTTC.